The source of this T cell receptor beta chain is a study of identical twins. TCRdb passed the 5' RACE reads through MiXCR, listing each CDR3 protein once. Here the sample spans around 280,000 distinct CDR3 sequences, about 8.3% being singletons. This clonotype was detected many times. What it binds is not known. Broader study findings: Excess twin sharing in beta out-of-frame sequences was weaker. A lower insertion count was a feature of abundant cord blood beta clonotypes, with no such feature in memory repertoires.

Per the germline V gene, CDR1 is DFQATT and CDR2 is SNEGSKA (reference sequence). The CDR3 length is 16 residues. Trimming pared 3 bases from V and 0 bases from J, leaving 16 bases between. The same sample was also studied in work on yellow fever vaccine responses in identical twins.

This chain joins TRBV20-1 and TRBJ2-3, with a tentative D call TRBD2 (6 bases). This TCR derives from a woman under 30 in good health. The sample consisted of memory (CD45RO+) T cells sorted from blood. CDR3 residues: CSASQTTAGSTDTQYF. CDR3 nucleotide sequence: TGCAGTGCTAGCCAGACAACGGCGGGGAGCACAGATACGCAGTATTTT.